This T cell receptor (beta chain) was captured in a study of control samples from healthy donors and cancer patients. Assay used: immunoSEQ multiplex PCR; TCRdb lists only in-frame clones, some missing. This repertoire shows about 170,000 clones, about 94% found once; its top ten account for roughly 4%. The sample holds one count of this clone. Germline assignment: CDR1 ENHRY and CDR2 SYGVKD. The ends were cut back, 6 bases at V and 3 bases at J, with 19 bases in the middle. This CDR3 has 16 residues. The sequenced sample was blood. The receptor's source is a woman aged 60-75 years in good health. The chain joins TRBV10-3 to TRBJ2-3; D tentatively fits TRBD1 or TRBD2 (6 bases each). CDR3 region: CAIREGKTGLTDTQYF. The CDR3 nucleotides are TGTGCCATCAGGGAGGGCAAAACAGGGTTAACAGATACGCAGTATTTT.